This T cell receptor beta chain was captured by sequencing in a study of siplizumab effects on memory and regulatory T cells (dated by TCRdb to the late 2010s). Context from the whole study: The effect of the anti-CD2 antibody siplizumab on alloreactive T-cell subsets was examined in allogeneic mixed lymphocyte reactions constructed from human PBMCs.

On this clone: It has no known antigen specificity. No base quality information exists; no much larger clone differs at one position.

Sorted unstimulated T cells and proliferating T cells recovered from mixed lymphocyte reactions underwent TCRbeta CDR3 sequencing. Fresh whole blood from fewer than 11 HLA-typed healthy donors served as the source for isolating PBMCs. To map where alloreactive clones came from, unstimulated CD4+ regulatory T cells were FACS-sorted. The CDR3 goes from the cysteine to the phenylalanine over 13 residues. The kept DNA is CDR3 alone, 39 bases in frame from the first base. CDR1 and CDR2 were assigned from the germline V gene (reference sequence) as SEHNR and FQNEAQ. V drops 5 bases and J drops 8 bases, leaving 13 bases in between. What the research found in general, with its limitations: In reactions with siplizumab, an average of approximately 69% of mappable alloreactive CD4+ clones were Treg-derived, compared with around 28% in control reactions. About 75-95% of proliferating CD4+ or CD8+ clones could not be given a naive or memory phenotype. Whether proliferating Tregs from siplizumab cultures actually had suppressive function was not functionally confirmed. Unstimulated naive T cells appeared to be more diverse than memory T cells, and naive cells seemed to make a substantial contribution to the alloresponse. Siplizumab significantly reduced the cumulative frequency of alloreactive sequences traceable to unstimulated CD4+ memory T cells. Because sequences at frequencies below about 10^-5 were poorly captured, only a minor fraction of alloreactive clones could be mapped back to unstimulated subsets.

Library preparation employed the immunoSEQ multiplex PCR assay. Roughly 10^5 TCR templates per sample were assayed on the deep sequencing platform. Genomic DNA extracted from sorted T cells was the material used for TCRbeta CDR3 sequencing. The authors processed their data as follows. The R programming language was used for clonal analysis of the TCRbeta CDR3 data. Alloreactive CD4+ and CD8+ clones were defined by comparing unstimulated samples with post-reaction CFSE-low samples. Alloreactive CD4+ clones were assigned to regulatory or non-regulatory origin by matching sequences to sorted unstimulated Treg and non-Treg repertoires. The clones in this table, taken by TCRdb from immuneACCESS, are in-frame only. Not every clone is retained; where verified, under half of the shortfall comes from an unresolved V gene, and the cause of the rest is unknown. V, J and clone size are taken as reported in that table, and D and trimming were inferred from the DNA itself. The sample includes roughly 82,000 clones, with approximately 88% observed a single time. The ten most abundant clones make up approximately 1.5% of the sample.

This chain is built from TRBV7-9 and TRBJ2-1; too little of a D gene remains to name it. Input material: Tregs sorted from blood. The sequence came from a human donor in good health. The DNA sequence follows: TGTGCCAGCAGCCTAAGACTGTTGGATGAGCAGTTCTTC. Its amino acids are CASSLRLLDEQFF.